Listed below are T cell receptor beta chains from one sample, sequenced in a study of cytomegalovirus exposure and HLA in healthy donors. Assay used: immunoSEQ multiplex PCR; TCRdb lists only in-frame clones, some missing. The table lists 100,000 to 130,000 clones, approximately 79% of them singletons. The sequencing input was PBMCs. All receptors derive from a man aged 18 to 29 in good health and CMV-seronegative. The CDR3 runs from the conserved cysteine through the conserved F or W. Fields, in order: V gene, J gene, CDR3 protein.

TRBV6-6,TRBJ1-1,CASSTMRENTEAFF
TRBV6-5,TRBJ2-3,CASSYRGLDTQYF
TRBV10-3,TRBJ1-2,CAISEPRSRGLSTF
TRBV9,TRBJ2-5,CASSPARDRGIVETQYF
TRBV5-1,TRBJ2-4,CASSLDSGLAGGIQYF
TRBV5-1,TRBJ1-2,CASSPRGGTNYGYTF
TRBV6-5,TRBJ2-7,CASSYAETGSYEQYF
TRBV6-4,TRBJ1-1,CASSETGGWNTEAFF
TRBV29-1,TRBJ1-2,CSVDGGRNYGYTF
TRBV5-1,TRBJ2-2,CASSGLGETGELFF
TRBV7-2,TRBJ1-2,CASSYPWAPNGYTF
TRBV9,TRBJ2-3,CASSVGPTDTQYF
TRBV27,TRBJ1-5,CASSPGQRNNQPQHF
TRBV7-2,TRBJ2-2,CASSVGPNTGELFF
TRBV7-6,TRBJ2-7,CASSSRGEQYF
TRBV6-5,TRBJ2-7,CASSYVRTGENEQYF
TRBV5-1,TRBJ1-2,CASSEGGYGYTF
TRBV4-3,TRBJ2-5,CASSPSGGRETQYF
TRBV6-6,TRBJ2-7,CASSRSGYEQYF
TRBV5-6,TRBJ2-5,CASSAVRVRETQYF
TRBV2,TRBJ2-5,CASSERAGASETQYF
TRBV5-1,.,CASSFTGGRGNYEQYF
TRBV5-8,TRBJ1-5,CASRSFVQGSFRRHF
TRBV5-6,TRBJ1-2,CASSLVAGETYGYTF
TRBV7-3,TRBJ1-1,CASSSGGNTEAFF
TRBV11-2,TRBJ2-2,CASSWEGVGELFF
TRBV5-1,TRBJ2-1,CASSLGNLGGIEQFF
TRBV7-3,TRBJ1-1,CASSPSGGLAEAFF
TRBV29-1,TRBJ2-1,CSVRGLGQRNYNEQFF
TRBV7-9,TRBJ1-5,CASSGVDQPQHF
TRBV5-6,TRBJ2-3,CASSLAGGGRDTQYF
TRBV29-1,TRBJ2-2,CSVLPGTGGVKGELFF
TRBV7-2,TRBJ2-1,CASSRGTSGGGGEQFF
TRBV7-2,TRBJ2-3,CASSLDGGRTDTQYF
TRBV7-9,TRBJ2-3,CASSLTDTDTQYF
TRBV6-5,TRBJ2-7,CASRRPGQFDEQYF
TRBV19,TRBJ1-3,CASSLALGRRSGNTIYF
TRBV27,.,CASSSPGPGDEQYF
TRBV14,TRBJ2-3,CASSQDIRLAGGTDTQYF
TRBV10-2,TRBJ2-2,CASGDFVYTGELFF
TRBV5-1,TRBJ1-1,CASSPRGGMNTEAFF
TRBV6-6,TRBJ1-1,CASSPKLGLRAEAFF
TRBV7-6,TRBJ1-1,CASSAGGGTEAFF
TRBV18,TRBJ2-3,CASSPRPGQGGDTQYF
TRBV5-1,TRBJ2-2,CASSPTIEAGELFF
TRBV5-1,TRBJ1-1,CASSSKGQGTEAFF
TRBV19,TRBJ2-1,CASSSQGSYNEQFF
TRBV7-6,TRBJ2-3,CASSLGQGASTQYF